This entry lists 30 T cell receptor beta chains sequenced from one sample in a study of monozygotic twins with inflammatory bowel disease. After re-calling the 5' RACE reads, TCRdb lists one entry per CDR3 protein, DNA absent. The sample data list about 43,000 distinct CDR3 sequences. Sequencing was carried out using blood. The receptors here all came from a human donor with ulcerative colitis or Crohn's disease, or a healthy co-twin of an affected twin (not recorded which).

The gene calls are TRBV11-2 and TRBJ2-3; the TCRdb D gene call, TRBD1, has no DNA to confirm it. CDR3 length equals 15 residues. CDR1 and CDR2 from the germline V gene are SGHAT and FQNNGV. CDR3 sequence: CASSPRGGQTDTQYF.

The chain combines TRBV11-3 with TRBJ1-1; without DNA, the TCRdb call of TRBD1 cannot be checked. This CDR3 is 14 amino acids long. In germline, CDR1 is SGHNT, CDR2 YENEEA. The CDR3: CASRRMTENTEAFF.

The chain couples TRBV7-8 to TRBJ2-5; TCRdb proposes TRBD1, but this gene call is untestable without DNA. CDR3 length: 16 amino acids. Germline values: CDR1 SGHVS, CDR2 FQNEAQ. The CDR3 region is CASSTERTGGQETQYF.

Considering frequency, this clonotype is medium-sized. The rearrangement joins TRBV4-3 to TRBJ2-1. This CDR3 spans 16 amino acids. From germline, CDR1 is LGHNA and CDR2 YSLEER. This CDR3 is CASSQVHQGWGNEQFF.

The CDR3 here is CASSVGLADTQYF. V and J are TRBV9 and TRBJ2-3; TCRdb indicates TRBD2, and absent DNA this call remains unverified. Germline V gene data show CDR1 as SGDLS and CDR2 as YYNGEE. This CDR3 is 13 amino acids long.

The CDR3 sequence: CASSLSTGELFF. This chain connects TRBV5-1 to TRBJ2-2. The germline gives CDR1 SGHRS, CDR2 YFSETQ. This CDR3 contains 12 residues. The variable domain in full, completed from reference TRBV5-1 and TRBJ2-2, reads KAGVTQTPRYLIKTRGQQVTLSCSPISGHRSVSWYQQTPGQGLQFLFEYFSETQRNKGNFPGRFSGRQFSNSRSEMNVSTLELGDSALYLCASSLSTGELFFGEGSRLTVL.

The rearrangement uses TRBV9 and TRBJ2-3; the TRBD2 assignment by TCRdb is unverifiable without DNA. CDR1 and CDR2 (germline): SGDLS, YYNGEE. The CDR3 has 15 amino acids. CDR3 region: CASSGLRASTDTQYF.

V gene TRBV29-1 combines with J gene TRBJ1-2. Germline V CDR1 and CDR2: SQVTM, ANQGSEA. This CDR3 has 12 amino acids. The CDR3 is CSVKRGQYGYTF.

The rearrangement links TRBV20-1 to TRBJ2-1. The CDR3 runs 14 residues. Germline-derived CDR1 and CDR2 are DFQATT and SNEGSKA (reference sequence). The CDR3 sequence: CSAPRPFLYNEQFF.

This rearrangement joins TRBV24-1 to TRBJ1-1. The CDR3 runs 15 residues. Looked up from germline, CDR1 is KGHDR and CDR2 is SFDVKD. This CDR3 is CATSRDGVSGTEAFF.

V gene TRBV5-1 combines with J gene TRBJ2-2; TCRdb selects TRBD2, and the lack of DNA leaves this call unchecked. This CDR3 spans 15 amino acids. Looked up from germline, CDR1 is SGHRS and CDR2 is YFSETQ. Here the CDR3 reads CASSLEGLASGELFF.

This CDR3 is CASSPEGQGSSYEQYF. The chain uses TRBV4-1 and TRBJ2-7; TCRdb selects TRBD2, and the lack of DNA leaves this call unchecked. Germline V gene sequence: CDR1 MGHRA, CDR2 YSYEKL. The CDR3 sequence is 16 residues long.

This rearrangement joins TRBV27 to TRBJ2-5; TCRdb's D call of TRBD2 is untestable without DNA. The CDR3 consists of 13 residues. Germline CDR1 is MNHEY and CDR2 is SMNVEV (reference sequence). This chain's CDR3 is CASSSERGGTQYF.

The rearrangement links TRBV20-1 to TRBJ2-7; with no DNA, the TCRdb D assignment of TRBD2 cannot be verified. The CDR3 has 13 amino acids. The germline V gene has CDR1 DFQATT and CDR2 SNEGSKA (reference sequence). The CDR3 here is CSARLAGRYEQYF.

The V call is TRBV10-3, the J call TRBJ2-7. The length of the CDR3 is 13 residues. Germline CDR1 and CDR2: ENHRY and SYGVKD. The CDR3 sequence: CAISESGNYEQYF.

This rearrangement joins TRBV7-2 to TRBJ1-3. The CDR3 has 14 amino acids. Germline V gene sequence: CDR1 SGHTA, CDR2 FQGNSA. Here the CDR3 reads CASSLVADGDTIYF.

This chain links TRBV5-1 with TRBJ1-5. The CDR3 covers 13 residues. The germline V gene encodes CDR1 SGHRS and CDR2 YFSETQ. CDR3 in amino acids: CASSLGNGEPQHF.

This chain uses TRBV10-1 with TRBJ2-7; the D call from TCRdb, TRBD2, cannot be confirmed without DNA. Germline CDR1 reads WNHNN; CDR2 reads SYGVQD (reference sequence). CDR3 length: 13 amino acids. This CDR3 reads CASSDSGRGGQYF.

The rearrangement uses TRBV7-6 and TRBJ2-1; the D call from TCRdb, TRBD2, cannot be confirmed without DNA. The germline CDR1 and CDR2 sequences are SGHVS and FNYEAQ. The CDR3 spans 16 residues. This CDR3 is CASSLLAGRVYNEQFF.

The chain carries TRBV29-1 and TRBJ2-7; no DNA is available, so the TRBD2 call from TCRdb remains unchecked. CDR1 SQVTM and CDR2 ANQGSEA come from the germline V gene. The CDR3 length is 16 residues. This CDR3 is CSVEGAGAAEGYEQYF.

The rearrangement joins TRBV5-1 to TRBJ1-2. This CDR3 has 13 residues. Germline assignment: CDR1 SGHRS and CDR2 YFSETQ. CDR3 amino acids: CASRPDGIYGYTF.

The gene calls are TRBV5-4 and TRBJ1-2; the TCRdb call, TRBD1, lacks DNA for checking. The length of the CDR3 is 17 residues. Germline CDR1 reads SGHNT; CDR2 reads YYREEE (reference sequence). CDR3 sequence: CASSLEGERTGVYGYTF.

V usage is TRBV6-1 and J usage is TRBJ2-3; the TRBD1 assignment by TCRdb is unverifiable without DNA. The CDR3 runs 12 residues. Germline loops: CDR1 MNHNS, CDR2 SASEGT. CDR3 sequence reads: CASHRGGDTQYF.

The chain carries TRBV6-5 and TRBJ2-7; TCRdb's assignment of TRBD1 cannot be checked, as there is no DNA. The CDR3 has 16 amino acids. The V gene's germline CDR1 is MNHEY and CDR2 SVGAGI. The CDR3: CASSFGGGTGSYEQYF.

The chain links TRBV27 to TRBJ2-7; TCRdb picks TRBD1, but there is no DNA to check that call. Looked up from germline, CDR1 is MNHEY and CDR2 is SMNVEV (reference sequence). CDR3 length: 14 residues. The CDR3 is CASSLTGPSYEQYF.

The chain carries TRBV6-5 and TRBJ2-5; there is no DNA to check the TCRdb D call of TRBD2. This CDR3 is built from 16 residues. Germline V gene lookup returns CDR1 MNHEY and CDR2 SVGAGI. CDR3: CASSYSVGLAMETQYF.

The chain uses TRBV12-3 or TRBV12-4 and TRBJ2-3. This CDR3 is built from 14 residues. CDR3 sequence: CASSFGRGVSMQYF.

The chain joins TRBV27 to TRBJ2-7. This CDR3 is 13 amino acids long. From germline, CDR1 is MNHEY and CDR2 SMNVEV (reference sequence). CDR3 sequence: CASRHHELYEQYF.

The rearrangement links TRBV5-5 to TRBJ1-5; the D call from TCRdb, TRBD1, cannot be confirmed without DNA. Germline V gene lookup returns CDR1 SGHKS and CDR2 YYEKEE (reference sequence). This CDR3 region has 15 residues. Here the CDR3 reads CASSSVGPSNQPQHF.

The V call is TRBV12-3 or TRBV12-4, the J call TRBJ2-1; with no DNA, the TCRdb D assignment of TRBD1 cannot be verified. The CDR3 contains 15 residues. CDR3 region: CASSMTRRAHNEQFF.